Presented here are 3 T cell receptor beta chains from one specimen sequenced in a study of graft-versus-host responses after intestinal transplantation (dated by TCRdb to about 2021). What the time point label conveys for this sample: cells obtained before transplantation from donor or recipient. Libraries came from the immunoSEQ multiplex PCR assay. TCRdb took over this immuneACCESS table, retaining in-frame rearrangements with V and J assigned. Such tables are incomplete; in checked studies, under half of the missing clones stem from an unresolved V gene, and the remainder is unexplained. Here the sample has tens of thousands of clones; about 95% occur a single time. Less than 0.25% of the sample belongs to the ten largest clones. The antigens of these receptors remain unknown. The sample was unstimulated CD8+ T cells sorted from spleen or lymph node cells, taken before transplant. These receptor sequences come from a human donor who was the organ donor for an intestinal transplant.

This chain joins TRBV2 and TRBJ1-2, with D unresolved. Germline loops: CDR1 SNHLY, CDR2 FYNNEI. This CDR3 contains 16 residues. With 0 bases removed from V and 6 bases from J, the gap between germline ends came to 17 bases. The CDR3 bases are TGTGCCAGCAGTGAAGCGCTTCCCCCGGGAGTCGATGGCTACACCTTC. It is translated as CASSEALPPGVDGYTF.

This chain links TRBV4-1 with TRBJ1-2; 8 bases agree with TRBD1. The CDR3 is 18 residues long. Germline V gene lookup returns CDR1 MGHRA and CDR2 YSYEKL. Trimming took 3 bases from V and 5 from J; bases not matched to a gene: 17. The CDR3 sequence: CASSHFTEGQGVWYGYTF. DNA for the CDR3: TGCGCCAGCAGCCACTTCACCGAAGGACAGGGTGTGTGGTATGGCTACACCTTC.

The chain links TRBV4-1 to TRBJ2-1; possibly TRBD2 for D (5 bases). Trimming took 4 bases from V and 0 from J, leaving 13 bases between them. From germline, CDR1 is MGHRA and CDR2 YSYEKL. The CDR3 covers 16 residues. CDR3 protein: CASSPVTGSSYNEQFF. CDR3 nucleotide sequence: TGCGCCAGCAGCCCAGTAACGGGGAGCTCCTACAATGAGCAGTTCTTC.